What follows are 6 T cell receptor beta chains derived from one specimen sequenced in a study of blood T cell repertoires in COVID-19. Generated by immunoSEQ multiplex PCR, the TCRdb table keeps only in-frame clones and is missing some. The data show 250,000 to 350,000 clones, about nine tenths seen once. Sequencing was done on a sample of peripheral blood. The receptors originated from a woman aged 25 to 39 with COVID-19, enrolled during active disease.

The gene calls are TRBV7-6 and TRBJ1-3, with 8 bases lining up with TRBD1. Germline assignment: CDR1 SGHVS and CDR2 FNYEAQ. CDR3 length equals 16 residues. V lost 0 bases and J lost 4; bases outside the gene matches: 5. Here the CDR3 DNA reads TGTGCCAGCAGCTTAGCGCGCAGGGGGCTCGGAAACACCATATATTTT. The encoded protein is CASSLARRGLGNTIYF.

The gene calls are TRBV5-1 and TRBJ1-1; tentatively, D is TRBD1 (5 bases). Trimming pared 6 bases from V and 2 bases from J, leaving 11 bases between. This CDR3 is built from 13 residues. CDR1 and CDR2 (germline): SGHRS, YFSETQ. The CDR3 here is CASMGGFNTEAFF. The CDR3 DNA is TGCGCCAGCATGGGGGGGTTCAACACTGAAGCTTTCTTT.

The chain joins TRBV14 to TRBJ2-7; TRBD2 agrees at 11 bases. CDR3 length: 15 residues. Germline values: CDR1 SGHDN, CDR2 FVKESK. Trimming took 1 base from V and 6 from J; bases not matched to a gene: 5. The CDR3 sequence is CASSQGRTSGSEQYF. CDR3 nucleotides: TGTGCCAGCAGCCAAGGCCGGACTAGCGGGTCCGAGCAGTACTTC. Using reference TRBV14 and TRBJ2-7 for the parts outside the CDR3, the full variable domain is EAGVTQFPSHSVIEKGQTVTLRCDPISGHDNLYWYRRVMGKEIKFLLHFVKESKQDESGMPNNRFLAERTGGTYSTLKVQPAELEDSGVYFCASSQGRTSGSEQYFGPGTRLTVT.

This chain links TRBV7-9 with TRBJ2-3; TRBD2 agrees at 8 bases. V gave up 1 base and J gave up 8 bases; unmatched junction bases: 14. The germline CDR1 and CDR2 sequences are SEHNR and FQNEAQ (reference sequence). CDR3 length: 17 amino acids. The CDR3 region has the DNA TGTGCCAGCAGCTTAGAAGTGGGACTAGACGATCAGGGTACGCAGTATTTT. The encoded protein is CASSLEVGLDDQGTQYF.

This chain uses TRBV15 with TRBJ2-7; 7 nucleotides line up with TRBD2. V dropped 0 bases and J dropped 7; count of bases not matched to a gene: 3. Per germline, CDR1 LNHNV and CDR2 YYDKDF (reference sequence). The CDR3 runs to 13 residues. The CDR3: CATSRDPGGEQYF. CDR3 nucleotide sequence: TGTGCCACCAGCAGAGATCCGGGAGGTGAGCAGTACTTC.

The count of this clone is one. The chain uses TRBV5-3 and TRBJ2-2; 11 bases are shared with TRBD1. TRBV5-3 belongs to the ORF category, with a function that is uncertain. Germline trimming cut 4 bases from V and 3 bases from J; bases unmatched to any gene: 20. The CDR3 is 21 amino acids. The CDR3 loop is CARSLRVTGTGGVIDTGELFF. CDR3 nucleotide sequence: TGTGCCAGAAGCCTTCGAGTTACCGGGACAGGGGGTGTAATAGACACCGGGGAGCTGTTTTTT.